Listed below are T cell receptor beta chains from one sample, sequenced in a study of beta chain features in type 1 diabetes. The method was immunoSEQ multiplex PCR; TCRdb's version includes in-frame clones alone and lacks a portion of them. The data contain 53,000 or so clones, about 60% of them singletons. The sequencing input was stem cell memory CD4+ T cells from blood. The origin of the receptors is a woman under 40 with type 1 diabetes. CDR3s include the opening cysteine and the closing phenylalanine or tryptophan. Each record gives: V gene, clone size, D gene, J gene, CDR3 DNA, CDR3 protein. The D gene is left open where the match is weak. Expanded clones get a size class; other rows say once, few or many, or leave the size out.

>TRBV5-1|few|TRBD2|TRBJ2-1
TGCGCCAGCAGCTTACTAGCGGGAGGCTCCTACAATGAGCAGTTCTTC
CASSLLAGGSYNEQFF
>TRBV6-6|NA|TRBD1|TRBJ2-3
TGTGCCAGCAGTTACGGACAGGGGCTCAAAGATACGCAGTATTTT
CASSYGQGLKDTQYF
>TRBV30|few|TRBD1|TRBJ2-1
TGTGCCCTCAATTATCGGGACAGGGGTTCCTACAATGAGCAGTTCTTC
CALNYRDRGSYNEQFF
>TRBV5-1|NA|TRBD2|TRBJ2-1
TGCGCCAGCAGCTTGCAGTCGGCGGGGGGTTATCACAATGAGCAGTTCTTC
CASSLQSAGGYHNEQFF
>TRBV6-1|NA|TRBD2|TRBJ2-3
TGTGCCAGCAGTGACTTAGGCGGGAGTGCCGATACGCAGTATTTT
CASSDLGGSADTQYF
>TRBV4-1|NA|NA|TRBJ1-3
TGCGCCAGCAGCCAAGATCTAACTGCCTCTGGAAACACCATATATTTT
CASSQDLTASGNTIYF
>TRBV18|few|TRBD2|TRBJ2-7
TGTGCCAGCTCCCCTATTTCACTAGCGGTACGATACGAGCAGTACTTC
CASSPISLAVRYEQYF
>TRBV11-1|NA|TRBD2|TRBJ2-1
TGTGCCAGCAGCCGCGGGCCCTTAGCGGGCAAAGAGCAGTTCTTC
CASSRGPLAGKEQFF
>TRBV5-1|few|TRBD1|TRBJ2-5
TGCGCCAGCAGGAGACAGGGTCGGGAGACCCAGTACTTC
CASRRQGRETQYF
>TRBV6-1|NA|NA|TRBJ2-1
TGTGCCAGTAAAGGGGTGGGCAATGAGCAGTTCTTC
CASKGVGNEQFF
>TRBV15|NA|TRBD2|TRBJ2-1
TGTGCCACCAGCAGAGAAGCTAGCGGGAGCTTTCCGTTCTTC
CATSREASGSFPFF
>TRBV4-2|once|NA|TRBJ1-2
TGTGCCAGCAGCCAAGACACCGGGTACTATGGCTACACCTTC
CASSQDTGYYGYTF
>TRBV5-6|NA|NA|TRBJ2-3
TGTGCCAGCACCGGACGGGTCAGGGAATCCACAGATACGCAGTATTTT
CASTGRVRESTDTQYF
>TRBV5-4|NA|NA|TRBJ1-1
TGTGCCAGCAACATACCGGGAGGGAGAGAAGCTTTCTTT
CASNIPGGREAFF
>TRBV25-1|NA|TRBD1|TRBJ1-2
TGTGCCAGCAGTGAATTGGGGACAGGGGACTATGGCTACACCTTC
CASSELGTGDYGYTF
>TRBV2|NA|NA|TRBJ1-2
TGTGCCAGCGAACAGGACACCTTTAACTATGGCTACACCTTC
CASEQDTFNYGYTF
>TRBV30|NA|NA|TRBJ2-5
TGTGCCTGGAGTGTCGCACAGGAGTACCCGCTGTACCAAGAGACCCAGTACTTC
CAWSVAQEYPLYQETQYF
>TRBV18|NA|TRBD1|TRBJ2-1
TGTGCCAGCTCACCAAATACAGGGGGGTCTTACAATGAGCAGTTCTTC
CASSPNTGGSYNEQFF
>TRBV27|NA|NA|TRBJ2-5
TGTGCCAGCAGCCCGGACTTCCAAGAGACCCAGTACTTC
CASSPDFQETQYF
>TRBV10-3|NA|NA|TRBJ1-2
TGTGCCATCAGTCAGACACCGAACTATGGCTACACCTTC
CAISQTPNYGYTF
>TRBV7-2|NA|TRBD2|TRBJ2-7
TGTGCCAGCAGCTTACTAGCGGCTAACTACGAGCAGTACTTC
CASSLLAANYEQYF
>TRBV27|NA|NA|TRBJ1-3
TGTGCCAGCAGCCAGGGGCAGGGATACACCATATATTTT
CASSQGQGYTIYF
>TRBV5-1|NA|NA|TRBJ2-2
TGCGCCAGCAGCCAAGACACGAACACCGGGGAGCTGTTTTTT
CASSQDTNTGELFF
>TRBV5-4|once|NA|TRBJ2-1
TGTGCCAGCAGCTTGGACGGGTTATCCTACAATGAGCAGTTCTTC
CASSLDGLSYNEQFF
>TRBV5-1|few|TRBD1|TRBJ1-4
TGCGCCAGCAGCTTGACAGGGGATAATGAAAAACTGTTTTTT
CASSLTGDNEKLFF
>TRBV7-9|NA|TRBD1|TRBJ1-4
TGTGCCAGCAGTCCTACCAGGGGGCATGATGAAAAACTGTTTTTT
CASSPTRGHDEKLFF
>TRBV9|NA|NA|TRBJ2-7
TGTGCCAGCAGCGTAGTACTAGATAGCCACGAGCAGTACTTC
CASSVVLDSHEQYF
>TRBV29-1|NA|NA|TRBJ1-1
TGCAGCGTTCTCAGGGGAATCACTGAAGCTTTCTTT
CSVLRGITEAFF
>TRBV7-9|NA|NA|TRBJ2-1
TGTGCCAGCAGCCCGACAGATTACAATGAGCAGTTCTTC
CASSPTDYNEQFF
>TRBV27|NA|NA|TRBJ2-7
TGTGCCAGCAGTCCAGCTATAGCGCGAAGCTCCTACGAGCAGTACTTC
CASSPAIARSSYEQYF
>TRBV29-1|NA|NA|TRBJ1-2
TGCAGCGTTGAACGGGGCAGGGCGGGGTATGGCTACACCTTC
CSVERGRAGYGYTF
>TRBV29-1|NA|TRBD2|TRBJ2-3
TGCAGCGCTAGCACTAGCGGGAGTGCAGATACGCAGTATTTT
CSASTSGSADTQYF
>TRBV5-1|NA|TRBD1|TRBJ1-2
TGCGCCAGCAGCTCGGTGACAGGGGAAGGCTACACCTTC
CASSSVTGEGYTF
>TRBV28|NA|NA|TRBJ1-1
TGTGCCAGCATCCTAAGCATGAACACTGAAGCTTTCTTT
CASILSMNTEAFF
>TRBV11-3|few|TRBD1|TRBJ2-7
TGTGCCAGCAGCTTACCTGGGACAGTGCAGTACTTC
CASSLPGTVQYF
>TRBV4-2|few|TRBD2|TRBJ2-7
TGTGCCAGCAGCCAGGATAGCGGGGGTCACTACGAGCAGTACTTC
CASSQDSGGHYEQYF
>TRBV5-1|few|TRBD2|TRBJ2-3
TGCGCCAGCAGCTTGCCTGGGACGACTAGCGGGATCACAGATACGCAGTATTTT
CASSLPGTTSGITDTQYF
>TRBV28|NA|TRBD1|TRBJ1-2
TGTGCCAGCAGTTTTAGGGACAGGCGATGGGATGGCTACACCTTC
CASSFRDRRWDGYTF
>TRBV6-1|NA|TRBD1|TRBJ1-2
TGTGCCAGCAGGCAGGGGGCGAGCTATGGCTACACCTTC
CASRQGASYGYTF
>TRBV7-2|NA|NA|TRBJ2-1
TGTGCCAGCAGCTCCATAAACAACAATGAGCAGTTCTTC
CASSSINNNEQFF
>TRBV5-1|few|TRBD1|TRBJ2-5
TGCGCCAGCAGCGCGACAGGGTCTGAGACCCAGTACTTC
CASSATGSETQYF
>TRBV30|NA|TRBD2|TRBJ2-7
TGTGCCTGGGCGGGAGTCCTCGAGCAGTACTTC
CAWAGVLEQYF
>TRBV2|NA|TRBD1|TRBJ1-2
TGTGCCAGCAGTCCTGGACAGGGTGGGGTTGGCTACACCTTC
CASSPGQGGVGYTF
>TRBV5-5|NA|TRBD1|TRBJ1-5
TGTGCCAGCAGCTCCCTTACAGGGGATAACAATCAGCCCCAGCATTTT
CASSSLTGDNNQPQHF
>TRBV28|once|TRBD2|TRBJ2-7
TGTGCCAGCAGTTTTTGGGCTAGCGGGAGGGCCTACGAGCAGTACTTC
CASSFWASGRAYEQYF
>TRBV5-4|NA|NA|TRBJ2-2
TGTGCCAGCAGCAACAAAAACTACCCCCGGGGAGCCGGGGAGCTGTTTTTT
CASSNKNYPRGAGELFF
>TRBV18|NA|NA|TRBJ2-5
TGTGCCAGCTCACCACCGCCGGCAGGGTGGGAGACCCAGTACTTC
CASSPPPAGWETQYF
>TRBV2|NA|TRBD2|TRBJ2-1
TGTGCCATGCCGACTAGCGGGAGAAGGGAGCAGTTCTTC
CAMPTSGRREQFF
>TRBV12-5|NA|NA|TRBJ1-2
TGTGCTAGTGGTTTGGTTCCCGGGGGCTATGGCTACACCTTC
CASGLVPGGYGYTF
>TRBV28|NA|NA|TRBJ2-2
TGTGCCAGCAGTCCTCGCCGAAGCCCTCGTGAGCTGTTTTTT
CASSPRRSPRELFF
>TRBV5-1|NA|NA|TRBJ1-3
TGCGCCAGCAGCTTGTCGGCGTGGGCAGATAGAAACACCATATATTTT
CASSLSAWADRNTIYF
>TRBV7-9|NA|NA|TRBJ1-3
TGTGCCAGCAGCTTGGGCTCTCAGGCAAACACCATATATTTT
CASSLGSQANTIYF
>TRBV6-5|NA|TRBD2|TRBJ2-7
TGTGCCAGCAGACTAGCGGGAGCGTACGAGCAGTACTTC
CASRLAGAYEQYF
>TRBV29-1|once|NA|TRBJ2-1
TGCAGCGGCGGAGAGCGGGACAATGAGCAGTTCTTC
CSGGERDNEQFF
>TRBV18|few|TRBD1|TRBJ2-7
TGTGCCACTGGGGACAGTTACTACGAGCAGTACTTC
CATGDSYYEQYF
>TRBV28|NA|TRBD1|TRBJ1-2
TGTGCCAGCAGCCGAACAGGGGGCGGCCTTGGCTACACCTTC
CASSRTGGGLGYTF
>TRBV19|few|TRBD1|TRBJ1-4
TGTGCCAGTAGTTCGCAGGGGGCGAGAGGTGAAAAACTGTTTTTT
CASSSQGARGEKLFF